The 31 T cell receptor beta chains presented below share a single source sample, sequenced in a study of cytomegalovirus exposure and HLA in healthy donors. Primers included in the PCR were 60 Vbeta and 13 Jbeta primers. Data came from immunoSEQ multiplex PCR; TCRdb stores just in-frame clones and leaves some out. The sample holds some 80,000 clones, 78% seen once. Input material: PBMCs. These receptors all stem from a man between 18 and 29 years old in good health and CMV-seropositive.

This clone was counted once. The V call is TRBV10-3, the J call TRBJ2-5; perhaps TRBD2 as D (6 bases). CDR1 is ENHRY, CDR2 SYGVKD, per germline. The CDR3 covers 15 residues. Deletions cut 0 bases from V and 7 bases from J, with 15 bases between. The CDR3 region has the DNA TGTGCCATCAGTGAGTCCCGGGGAGGCCGAGGGACCCAGTACTTC. Translation: CAISESRGGRGTQYF.

The chain recombines TRBV5-1 with TRBJ2-1, with D tentatively TRBD1 (6 bases). Germline-derived CDR1 and CDR2 are SGHRS and YFSETQ. This CDR3 spans 13 amino acids. Trimming pared 2 bases from V and 5 bases from J, leaving 8 bases between. CDR3 nucleotide sequence: TGCGCCAGCAGCTTCCAGGGGAACAATGAGCAGTTCTTC. It codes for CASSFQGNNEQFF. Looking up the rest from reference TRBV5-1 and TRBJ2-1 gives the full variable domain: KAGVTQTPRYLIKTRGQQVTLSCSPISGHRSVSWYQQTPGQGLQFLFEYFSETQRNKGNFPGRFSGRQFSNSRSEMNVSTLELGDSALYLCASSFQGNNEQFFGPGTRLTVL.

The rearrangement joins TRBV28 to TRBJ2-1, with 10 bases identical to TRBD2. Per the germline V gene, CDR1 is MDHEN and CDR2 is SYDVKM. The CDR3 runs to 14 residues. Trimming took 7 bases from V and 9 from J; bases not matched to a gene: 9. The CDR3 DNA follows: TGTGCCAGCACTGGGCTAGCGGGAGTCCTTGAGCAGTTCTTC. Translated, it gives CASTGLAGVLEQFF.

The rearrangement joins TRBV2 to TRBJ2-2; 16 bases map to TRBD2. Germline V CDR1 and CDR2: SNHLY, FYNNEI. The CDR3 length is 16 residues. The V segment lost 6 bases and the J segment 8 bases; nucleotides outside the gene matches: 6. Here the CDR3 DNA reads TGTGCCAGCAGGTCGGGACTAGCGGGAGGGGCAGGGGAGCTGTTTTTT. Protein product: CASRSGLAGGAGELFF.

The chain uses TRBV11-2 and TRBJ1-1, with 10 nucleotides matching TRBD1. This CDR3 contains 15 residues. V dropped 0 bases and J dropped 6; count of bases not matched to a gene: 4. In germline, CDR1 is SGHAT, CDR2 FQNNGV. The DNA of the CDR3 is TGTGCCAGCAGCTTAGAGACAGGGGGCGTCCCTGAAGCTTTCTTT. Protein product: CASSLETGGVPEAFF.

V is TRBV5-3 and J is TRBJ2-7; 7 bases are a match to TRBD2. TRBV5-3 is an ORF for which the function is uncertain. This CDR3 has 14 residues. The V gene end was trimmed by 0 bases and the J gene end by 5 bases; junction bases not matched to a gene: 5. This chain's CDR3 is CARSLGGSKDEQYF. The DNA of the CDR3 is TGTGCCAGAAGCTTGGGCGGGAGTAAGGACGAGCAGTACTTC.

The chain couples TRBV15 to TRBJ2-5; D is undetermined. V was trimmed by 4 bases and J by 5 bases, leaving 8 bases between them. The length of the CDR3 is 12 residues. Looked up from germline, CDR1 is LNHNV and CDR2 is YYDKDF (reference sequence). CDR3 sequence: CATSTRYETQYF. The CDR3 DNA reads as TGTGCCACCAGCACCCGTTATGAGACCCAGTACTTC.

The chain is built from TRBV19 and TRBJ1-5; D possibly corresponds to TRBD1 (5 bases). The germline V and J ends were trimmed by 0 bases and 7 bases, with 10 bases remaining between them. Germline V gene lookup returns CDR1 LNHDA and CDR2 SQIVND (reference sequence). CDR3 length equals 14 residues. The CDR3 DNA reads as TGTGCCAGTAGTATAGACAGGGTGAGGCAGCCCCAGCATTTT. Residues: CASSIDRVRQPQHF.

The rearrangement uses TRBV5-3 and TRBJ2-3; 11 nucleotides line up with TRBD2. TRBV5-3 belongs to the ORF category, with a function that is uncertain. V lost 2 bases and J lost 5; bases outside the gene matches: 16. The CDR3 is 19 amino acids. CDR3 residues: CARSLTWTSGFGAKDTQYF. The CDR3 DNA sequence: TGTGCCAGAAGCTTAACTTGGACTAGCGGGTTTGGTGCAAAAGATACGCAGTATTTT.

The chain links TRBV28 to TRBJ1-2; D remains unclear. Per the germline V gene, CDR1 is MDHEN and CDR2 is SYDVKM. Deletions cut 5 bases from V and 1 base from J, with 11 bases between. This CDR3 region has 14 residues. The CDR3 DNA follows: TGTGCCAGCAGTCGGGTTGTTCATAACTATGGCTACACCTTC. Translated: CASSRVVHNYGYTF.

This chain connects TRBV5-4 to TRBJ1-1; D not certain. The CDR3 totals 13 residues. Trimming pared 0 bases from V and 3 bases from J, leaving 6 bases between. Germline CDR1 and CDR2: SGHNT and YYREEE (reference sequence). DNA of the CDR3: TGTGCCAGCAGCTTGGCGGGGTACACTGAAGCTTTCTTT. It yields the protein CASSLAGYTEAFF.

The DNA of the CDR3 is TGTGCCAGTAATACTCCTGCGGGACAGGGCCAGCCCCAGCATTTT. This translates into CASNTPAGQGQPQHF. The chain is built from TRBV28 and TRBJ1-5; 9 bases are a match to TRBD1. J was trimmed by 7 bases and V by 9 bases; bases with no gene match: 13. CDR1 is MDHEN and CDR2 is SYDVKM in the germline V gene. The CDR3 spans 15 residues.

J is TRBJ1-1 and V is TRBV6-1, with unresolved D. The germline gives CDR1 MNHNS, CDR2 SASEGT. The V gene lost 10 bases and the J gene lost 8 bases, with 17 bases spanning the gap. The CDR3 is 12 residues long. CDR3 DNA: TGTGCCAAAACAGTTGGTAAGGCCGAAGCTTTCTTT. Its translation: CAKTVGKAEAFF.

The CDR3 sequence: CASSSPGLTEAFF. The CDR3 DNA reads as TGTGCCAGCAGTTCTCCGGGACTCACTGAAGCTTTCTTT. The gene calls are TRBV28 and TRBJ1-1, with D perhaps matching TRBD1 (5 bases). The CDR3 loop spans 13 amino acids. CDR1 and CDR2 (germline): MDHEN, SYDVKM. V shed 4 bases and J shed 4 bases, with 10 bases lying between them.

As to this clone: Distinct nucleotide sequences in the sample also encode this CDR3. This chain joins TRBV6-4 and TRBJ2-3; D is possibly TRBD1 (5 bases). Trimming cost V 3 bases and J 3 bases, with 7 bases left between them. Germline CDR1 reads MRHNA; CDR2 reads SNTAGT. CDR3 length: 13 residues. CDR3 sequence (DNA): TGTGCCAGCAGTGAAGGGGCTACAGATACGCAGTATTTT. Residues: CASSEGATDTQYF.

The rearrangement links TRBV7-9 to TRBJ2-7; 8 nucleotides match TRBD1. CDR3 length: 15 residues. J lost 2 bases, V lost 1 base, and 4 bases had no gene match. Germline V gene data show CDR1 as SEHNR and CDR2 as FQNEAQ (reference sequence). As DNA, the CDR3 is TGTGCCAGCAGCTTAGGGTTGGACAGGGCCTACGAGCAGTACTTC. Protein sequence: CASSLGLDRAYEQYF. Complete variable domain (other parts from reference TRBV7-9 and TRBJ2-7): DTGVSQNPRHKITKRGQNVTFRCDPISEHNRLYWYRQTLGQGPEFLTYFQNEAQLEKSRLLSDRFSAERPKGSFSTLEIQRTEQGDSAMYLCASSLGLDRAYEQYFGPGTRLTVT.

This clone has a handful of counts. The V and J genes are TRBV7-2 and TRBJ1-1; tentatively, D is TRBD1 (6 bases). The V gene lost 5 bases and the J gene lost 5 bases, with 12 bases spanning the gap. Germline CDR1 reads SGHTA; CDR2 reads FQGNSA. The CDR3 length is 13 residues. Here the CDR3 DNA reads TGTGCCAGCAGCGTCAAGGGGGGGACTGAAGCTTTCTTT. Its translation is CASSVKGGTEAFF.

The rearrangement links TRBV9 to TRBJ2-2, with D uncertain. The germline V gene has CDR1 SGDLS and CDR2 YYNGEE. The CDR3 extends over 12 amino acids. The V end lost 0 bases, the J end lost 9 bases, and 6 bases lay between the germline ends. CDR3 sequence: CASSVAGRELFF. The CDR3 region has the DNA TGTGCCAGCAGCGTAGCAGGCAGGGAGCTGTTTTTT.

This clone came up a few times. The chain has TRBV28 and TRBJ1-3; the D is unclear. Germline V gives CDR1 MDHEN, CDR2 SYDVKM. Deletions cut 6 bases from V and 4 bases from J, with 13 bases between. The length of the CDR3 is 14 residues. CDR3 DNA: TGTGCCAGCAGGGTCGGAGCCTACGGAAACACCATATATTTT. It specifies CASRVGAYGNTIYF.

J is TRBJ2-7 and V is TRBV5-1; a weak D match, TRBD2 (6 bases). The CDR3 is 15 residues long. V lost 4 bases and J lost 6, with 20 bases in between. Germline V gene sequence: CDR1 SGHRS, CDR2 YFSETQ. CDR3 bases: TGCGCCAGCAGCCCAGAAGGCGGGACCCGTGGCGAGCAGTACTTC. Its translation is CASSPEGGTRGEQYF. Complete variable domain (other parts from reference TRBV5-1 and TRBJ2-7): KAGVTQTPRYLIKTRGQQVTLSCSPISGHRSVSWYQQTPGQGLQFLFEYFSETQRNKGNFPGRFSGRQFSNSRSEMNVSTLELGDSALYLCASSPEGGTRGEQYFGPGTRLTVT.

This sequence joins TRBV29-1 and TRBJ1-3; 9 bases agree with TRBD1. This CDR3 has 15 amino acids. With 5 bases clipped from V and 2 bases from J, the junction kept 7 bases outside the gene matches. The germline CDR1 and CDR2 sequences are SQVTM and ANQGSEA. The CDR3 nucleotides read TGCAGCGTTCCGACAGGGGGAGAGGCTGGAAACACCATATATTTT. Translating it yields CSVPTGGEAGNTIYF.

V gene TRBV11-2 combines with J gene TRBJ2-1, with 8 bases matching TRBD2. This CDR3 has 13 residues. Germline V gives CDR1 SGHAT, CDR2 FQNNGV. V was pared by 10 bases and J by 2 bases, with 4 bases of the junction left unmatched. CDR3 sequence (DNA): TGTGCCACCGGACTAGCTGCCTACAATGAGCAGTTCTTC. Its protein is CATGLAAYNEQFF.

This clone has just a few counts. The chain employs TRBV5-1 and TRBJ1-2; 7 nucleotides agree with TRBD1. The CDR3 totals 15 residues. J gave up 2 bases and V 4 bases, and 8 bases lay outside the gene matches. Germline V gene sequence: CDR1 SGHRS, CDR2 YFSETQ. Here the CDR3 DNA reads TGCGCCAGCAGCGGGGCAGGGGGGAACAACTATGGCTACACCTTC. Translated: CASSGAGGNNYGYTF.

As regards this clone: The same CDR3 is also encoded by other DNA sequences in this sample. The V and J genes are TRBV28 and TRBJ2-7; D is unresolved. This CDR3 comprises 12 residues. The V end lost 2 bases, the J end lost 4 bases, and 6 bases lay between the germline ends. Germline values: CDR1 MDHEN, CDR2 SYDVKM. The CDR3 here is CASSLGRYEQYF. The CDR3 coding sequence is TGTGCCAGCAGTTTAGGGCGATACGAGCAGTACTTC.

The genes are TRBV6-5 and TRBJ1-4; D is ambiguous. Germline V CDR1 and CDR2: MNHEY, SVGAGI. The CDR3 is 12 amino acids. V dropped 5 bases and J dropped 10 bases, with 11 bases sitting between them. The CDR3 sequence: CASSAGIGKLFF. CDR3 nucleotide sequence: TGTGCCAGCAGTGCGGGGATAGGAAAACTGTTTTTT.

This chain connects TRBV25-1 to TRBJ1-2; perhaps TRBD1 as D (6 bases). The CDR3 totals 14 residues. CDR1 and CDR2 from the germline V gene are MGHDK and SYGVNS. Deletions cut 3 bases from V and 8 bases from J, with 16 bases between. The CDR3 is CASSENSGGWGYTF. CDR3 nucleotides: TGTGCCAGCAGTGAGAATTCTGGGGGCTGGGGCTACACCTTC.

V gene TRBV4-1 combines with J gene TRBJ2-7, with 11 positions matching TRBD2. CDR3 length equals 19 residues. Germline V gene lookup returns CDR1 MGHRA and CDR2 YSYEKL. Germline trimming cut 2 bases from V and 4 bases from J; bases unmatched to any gene: 16. CDR3 in amino acids: CASSQLIGVSGRALYEQYF. CDR3 DNA sequence: TGCGCCAGCAGCCAACTAATTGGGGTTAGCGGGAGGGCTCTTTACGAGCAGTACTTC.

V and J are TRBV7-2 and TRBJ2-7; TRBD1 agrees at 7 bases. There are 12 residues in the CDR3. Germline lookup yields CDR1 SGHTA and CDR2 FQGNSA. V gave up 8 bases and J gave up 7 bases; unmatched junction bases: 8. The CDR3 loop is CASGPRGLEQYF. CDR3 in DNA: TGTGCCAGCGGACCTAGGGGGCTGGAGCAGTACTTC.

The rearrangement joins TRBV19 to TRBJ2-7, with a possible D match to TRBD1 (6 bases). CDR1 is LNHDA, CDR2 SQIVND, per germline (reference sequence). The CDR3 runs 12 residues. Between the trimmed V and J ends, which lost 6 bases and 6 bases, there was a span of 12 bases. The CDR3 protein is CASRGAGAEQYF. The CDR3 nucleotides read TGTGCCAGTAGGGGAGCAGGGGCCGAGCAGTACTTC.

V is TRBV5-1 and J is TRBJ2-2; weak D call: TRBD1 (6 bases). CDR3 length: 16 amino acids. Looked up from germline, CDR1 is SGHRS and CDR2 is YFSETQ. The ends were cut back, 4 bases at V and 3 bases at J, with 16 bases in the middle. In nucleotides, the CDR3 is TGCGCCAGCAGCCCCGTAAGACAGGCCGACACCGGGGAGCTGTTTTTT. Its translation: CASSPVRQADTGELFF.

J is TRBJ1-1 and V is TRBV5-1; D not certain. The V end was cut by 2 bases, the J end by 4 bases, with 9 bases between. CDR3 length equals 13 residues. The V gene's germline CDR1 is SGHRS and CDR2 YFSETQ. The DNA for the CDR3 is TGCGCCAGCAGCTTAGGCGGCATCACTGAAGCTTTCTTT. This sequence encodes CASSLGGITEAFF.